This TCR beta chain was captured in a study of blood T cells in healthy people across ages. Whole-study findings and limits: Diversity estimated from one million T cells was considered an underestimate.

CDR3 length equals 18 residues. Trimming stripped 0 bases from V and 0 bases from J, with 16 bases between. Germline CDR1 MNHEY, CDR2 SVGEGT. With a J-beta primer mix and a sample-barcoded 5' primer, a second PCR ran about 7 to 12 cycles. TCRdb used MiXCR to reprocess the 5' RACE reads, holding one entry per CDR3 protein. The table lists 580,000 or so distinct CDR3 sequences, around half of them singletons. This clonotype was seen a single time. Antigen unknown. A much larger clone lies a single base off, so this may be a read error. The V gene is TRBV6-2 or TRBV6-3, the J gene TRBJ2-3; D might be TRBD2 (6 bases). The TCR comes from a man older than 75 in good health. The sample taken for sequencing was blood. CDR3 amino acids: CASSYSTGGKESTDTQYF. CDR3 coding DNA: TGTGCCAGCAGTTACTCTACTGGCGGGAAAGAGAGCACAGATACGCAGTATTTT.